The 15 T cell receptor beta chains presented below share a single source sample, sequenced in a study of blood T cell repertoires in COVID-19. Sequencing was performed with immunoSEQ multiplex PCR; in TCRdb, only in-frame clones are kept and a portion is missing. The sample yields about 82,000 clones, about four fifths seen once. Sequencing input: peripheral blood. These receptors were obtained from a middle-aged woman with active or convalescent COVID-19.

The chain joins TRBV2 to TRBJ1-1; no firm D call. There are 13 residues in the CDR3. Germline CDR1 reads SNHLY; CDR2 reads FYNNEI. Trimming removed 2 bases from V and 0 bases from J, with 4 bases in between. CDR3 DNA sequence: TGTGCCAGCAGTGAAAGCATGAACACTGAAGCTTTCTTT. Translated, it gives CASSESMNTEAFF.

The V and J genes are TRBV5-4 and TRBJ1-1; 7 bases fit TRBD1. Losses at the gene ends were 4 bases for V and 5 bases for J; bases not matched to a gene: 11. The CDR3 spans 15 residues. From germline, CDR1 is SGHNT and CDR2 YYREEE (reference sequence). DNA of the CDR3: TGTGCCAGCAGCCGAGAGACAGGGCAAAGGACTGAAGCTTTCTTT. Translating gives CASSRETGQRTEAFF.

CDR3 nucleotides: TGTGCCAGCAGGGTCGGGACAGGGGTCCTGAATGAGCAGTTCTTC. Its translation: CASRVGTGVLNEQFF. The chain carries TRBV2 and TRBJ2-1, with TRBD1 matching over 10 bases. CDR1 is SNHLY and CDR2 is FYNNEI in the germline V gene. J lost 7 bases, V lost 6 bases, and 9 bases had no gene match. The CDR3 contains 15 residues. The full variable domain, rest sourced from reference TRBV2 and TRBJ2-1, is EPEVTQTPSHQVTQMGQEVILRCVPISNHLYFYWYRQILGQKVEFLVSFYNNEISEKSEIFDDQFSVERPDGSNFTLKIRSTKLEDSAMYFCASRVGTGVLNEQFFGPGTRLTVL.

The chain combines TRBV5-1 with TRBJ2-5; D might be TRBD2 (5 bases). There are 14 residues in the CDR3. V was pared by 0 bases and J by 2 bases, with 8 bases between. In germline, CDR1 is SGHRS, CDR2 YFSETQ. CDR3 nucleotides: TGCGCCAGCAGCTTGGGTCGCGGGCAAGAGACCCAGTACTTC. As protein: CASSLGRGQETQYF. The full variable domain, completed using reference TRBV5-1 and TRBJ2-5, is KAGVTQTPRYLIKTRGQQVTLSCSPISGHRSVSWYQQTPGQGLQFLFEYFSETQRNKGNFPGRFSGRQFSNSRSEMNVSTLELGDSALYLCASSLGRGQETQYFGPGTRLLVL.

The V call is TRBV19, the J call TRBJ2-7; 8 bases align to TRBD1. V shed 5 bases, J shed 4 bases, and the junction held 4 bases outside the gene matches. The CDR3 spans 13 residues. The germline CDR1 and CDR2 sequences are LNHDA and SQIVND (reference sequence). The CDR3 sequence: CASSWDRTYEQYF. The CDR3 bases are TGTGCCAGTAGTTGGGACAGGACATACGAGCAGTACTTC. The full variable domain, with the rest looked up from reference TRBV19 and TRBJ2-7, is DGGITQSPKYLFRKEGQNVTLSCEQNLNHDAMYWYRQDPGQGLRLIYYSQIVNDFQKGDIAEGYSVSREKKESFPLTVTSAQKNPTAFYLCASSWDRTYEQYFGPGTRLTVT.

CDR3 nucleotide sequence: TGTGCCAGCGCCAGGGAGCGGGGGGACTTCACTATTAGCACAGATACGCAGTATTTT. Protein product: CASARERGDFTISTDTQYF. The chain has TRBV3-1 (or the pseudogene TRBV3-2) and TRBJ2-3, with TRBD2 identical over 9 bases. After removal of 8 bases from V and 0 bases from J, the junction contained 18 bases not matched to a gene. CDR1 and CDR2 (germline): LGHDT, YNNKEL (reference sequence). This CDR3 is built from 19 residues.

V usage is TRBV5-4 and J usage is TRBJ2-7; maybe TRBD1 (7 bases). Trimming cost V 0 bases and J 1 base, with 17 bases left between them. This CDR3 is built from 17 residues. The germline V gene encodes CDR1 SGHNT and CDR2 YYREEE (reference sequence). This chain's CDR3 is CASSLEGGQRRSYEQYF. The CDR3, as DNA: TGTGCCAGCAGCTTGGAGGGGGGACAGCGCCGTTCCTACGAGCAGTACTTC.

The CDR3 DNA sequence: TGCGCCAGCAGCCAACGGGGAGGCAATGAGCAGTTCTTC. Its protein product is CASSQRGGNEQFF. The chain has TRBV4-3 and TRBJ2-1, with TRBD2 as a possible D gene (6 bases). The CDR3 covers 13 residues. The ends were cut back, 2 bases at V and 6 bases at J, with 8 bases in the middle. Germline CDR1 is LGHNA and CDR2 is YSLEER.

The V gene is TRBV11-3, the J gene TRBJ2-3; 8 bases are a match to TRBD1. Germline V gene data show CDR1 as SGHNT and CDR2 as YENEEA. Trimming removed 1 base from V and 3 bases from J; junction bases left unmatched: 3. The CDR3 is 15 amino acids. CDR3 sequence (DNA): TGTGCCAGCAGCTTAGTGGGACAGGTAACAGATACGCAGTATTTT. Translating it yields CASSLVGQVTDTQYF.

J is TRBJ2-7 and V is TRBV29-1, with 13 bases that match TRBD2. From germline, CDR1 is SQVTM and CDR2 ANQGSEA. This CDR3 is 15 amino acids long. V trimming: 6 bases; J trimming: 4 bases; junction bases outside the gene matches: 9. The CDR3 bases are TGCAGCGTCGGAGGACTAGCGGGAGCTGGTTACGAGCAGTACTTC. Its translation: CSVGGLAGAGYEQYF.

This clone appeared once. The V call is TRBV11-2, the J call TRBJ2-7; possible D gene TRBD2, 5 bases. V dropped 5 bases and J dropped 0 bases, with 11 bases sitting between them. CDR1 and CDR2 (germline): SGHAT, FQNNGV. This CDR3 has 14 amino acids. CDR3 amino acids: CASSPRVLSYEQYF. In nucleotides, the CDR3 is TGTGCCAGCAGCCCGCGGGTCCTCTCCTACGAGCAGTACTTC.

The rearrangement joins TRBV11-3 to TRBJ2-2; D is unresolved. CDR1 and CDR2 (germline): SGHNT, YENEEA. This CDR3 is 13 amino acids long. V was trimmed by 6 bases and J by 4 bases, leaving 9 bases between them. The CDR3, as DNA: TGTGCCAGCAGATTAAGCCTCACCGGGGAGCTGTTTTTT. It codes for CASRLSLTGELFF.

This clone was seen only once. The chain uses TRBV9 and TRBJ1-1; 10 bases are shared with TRBD1. CDR1 and CDR2 (germline): SGDLS, YYNGEE. V was clipped by 0 bases and J by 5 bases; unmatched bases: 10. The CDR3 is 17 amino acids. The CDR3 sequence: CASSVGQGAPRMTEAFF. CDR3 nucleotides: TGTGCCAGCAGCGTAGGACAGGGGGCTCCGCGGATGACTGAAGCTTTCTTT. Together with reference TRBV9 and TRBJ1-1, the CDR3 gives the full variable domain: DSGVTQTPKHLITATGQRVTLRCSPRSGDLSVYWYQQSLDQGLQFLIQYYNGEERAKGNILERFSAQQFPDLHSELNLSSLELGDSALYFCASSVGQGAPRMTEAFFGQGTRLTVV.

In its sample, this clone was seen a few times. The genes are TRBV18 and TRBJ2-2, with 7 nucleotides matching TRBD1. The V and J ends lost 6 bases and 2 bases, in that order; junction bases with no gene match: 6. This CDR3 comprises 15 residues. Per the germline V gene, CDR1 is KGHSH and CDR2 is LQKENI. The CDR3 bases are TGTGCCAGCTCGTCCGGGACAGAAAACACCGGGGAGCTGTTTTTT. Residues: CASSSGTENTGELFF.

The gene calls are TRBV13 and TRBJ2-2; D is unclear. V was cut by 0 bases and J by 4 bases, with 3 bases left in between. Germline V gives CDR1 PRHDT, CDR2 FYEKMQ (reference sequence). The CDR3 length is 13 residues. CDR3 region: CASSLGLTGELFF. CDR3 sequence (DNA): TGTGCCAGCAGCTTAGGTCTCACCGGGGAGCTGTTTTTT.